Reported below is one T cell receptor beta chain. This clone was seen only once. The clone's antigen remains unknown. The record has no base qualities; no much larger clone is one base away. Germline trimming amounts to 6 bases on V and 5 bases on J, with 12 as the count of junction bases outside the gene matches. The germline V gene specifies MNHEY as CDR1 and SVGAGI as CDR2. The cysteine opens and the phenylalanine closes a CDR3 of 15 amino acids. Solely the CDR3 DNA is kept, with 45 bases framed from the first base. Whole blood was collected in K2EDTA tubes by collaborating institutions according to the institutions' own protocols. For TCRbeta analysis, collaborators shipped samples in one of three forms: frozen whole blood, isolated PBMCs, or DNA extracted from either of those sample types. This entry belongs to a study of blood T cell repertoires in COVID-19 (dated by TCRdb to 2018 to 2021). Regarding the research as a whole: The collaborator samples originated in the United States, Italy and Spain and spanned the acute and convalescent phases of COVID-19. The prospective study material was composed of cDNA or gDNA derived from T cells, B-cell-depleted T cells, or PBMCs. Subjects who had been exposed to COVID-19, were actively infected with it, or had recovered from it provided the deeply sampled blood TCRbeta repertoires that made up the dataset. The repertoires were made available in a free public database intended to serve as a resource for research on the immune response to SARS-CoV-2. The samples were drawn from the first 160 participants of the ongoing ImmuneRACE study and from roughly 1,300 subjects provided by 6 global collaborators. A de-identified subject ID, COVID-19 status, age in years and sex were almost always included in the sample metadata. Where HLA class I and class II types were available, the types were taken from metadata supplied by the sample provider, not from assay-based typing.

TCRbeta CDR3 regions were amplified from genomic DNA using the immunoSEQ Assay, a bias-controlled multiplex PCR. On the authors' methods: The number of nucleated cells in each sample was estimated from the amplification of reference gene primers within the assay. Sequence reads were collapsed and filtered to measure the absolute abundance of every unique TCRbeta CDR3 rearrangement. For each sample, productive Simpson clonality was calculated as the square root of Simpson's diversity index over productive rearrangements. TCRdb took over this immuneACCESS table, retaining in-frame rearrangements with V and J assigned. Such tables are incomplete; in checked studies, under half of the missing clones stem from an unresolved V gene, and the remainder is unexplained. V, J and clone size are those of that table, while D and trimming were read from the DNA. The sample data list around 300,000 clones, and about four fifths of these were observed just once. The biggest ten clones account for 2.5% to 3% of the sample.

Overall study outcomes, separate from this receptor: How much clinical and demographic metadata was included differed by source and by participant, and the metadata was provided uncurated.

The origin of this receptor is a man younger than 40 with active or convalescent COVID-19. Sequencing was carried out using peripheral blood. The sequence joins TRBV6-5 to TRBJ2-5; a stretch of 7 junction bases matches TRBD1. This receptor has the CDR3 CASSRQGGPGETQYF. In nucleotides, the sequence is TGTGCCAGCAGCCGACAGGGTGGGCCAGGGGAGACCCAGTACTTC.